This TCR beta chain appears in the sequencing data of a study of blood T cell repertoires in COVID-19. Overall study context: The origin of the acute and convalescent COVID-19 samples was the United States, Italy and Spain. The cDNA or gDNA used as material had been derived from T cells, B-cell-depleted T cells, or PBMCs.

Here immunoSEQ multiplex PCR was the method, and the copy in TCRdb shows in-frame clones only, minus some. The data show about 100,000 clones, 90% to 95% seen once. The clonotype was recovered from a man in his forties or fifties with active COVID-19. The sample comprised peripheral blood.

In nucleotides, the CDR3 is TGTGCCAGTAGTTCACCCAGCGGGGCTCGGAACGAGCAGTACTTC. Protein sequence: CASSSPSGARNEQYF. V and J are TRBV19 and TRBJ2-7; the match to TRBD2 covers 7 bases. This CDR3 contains 15 residues. Per the germline V gene, CDR1 is LNHDA and CDR2 is SQIVND (reference sequence). The trim removed 5 bases at V and 5 bases at J, leaving 12 bases unmatched.